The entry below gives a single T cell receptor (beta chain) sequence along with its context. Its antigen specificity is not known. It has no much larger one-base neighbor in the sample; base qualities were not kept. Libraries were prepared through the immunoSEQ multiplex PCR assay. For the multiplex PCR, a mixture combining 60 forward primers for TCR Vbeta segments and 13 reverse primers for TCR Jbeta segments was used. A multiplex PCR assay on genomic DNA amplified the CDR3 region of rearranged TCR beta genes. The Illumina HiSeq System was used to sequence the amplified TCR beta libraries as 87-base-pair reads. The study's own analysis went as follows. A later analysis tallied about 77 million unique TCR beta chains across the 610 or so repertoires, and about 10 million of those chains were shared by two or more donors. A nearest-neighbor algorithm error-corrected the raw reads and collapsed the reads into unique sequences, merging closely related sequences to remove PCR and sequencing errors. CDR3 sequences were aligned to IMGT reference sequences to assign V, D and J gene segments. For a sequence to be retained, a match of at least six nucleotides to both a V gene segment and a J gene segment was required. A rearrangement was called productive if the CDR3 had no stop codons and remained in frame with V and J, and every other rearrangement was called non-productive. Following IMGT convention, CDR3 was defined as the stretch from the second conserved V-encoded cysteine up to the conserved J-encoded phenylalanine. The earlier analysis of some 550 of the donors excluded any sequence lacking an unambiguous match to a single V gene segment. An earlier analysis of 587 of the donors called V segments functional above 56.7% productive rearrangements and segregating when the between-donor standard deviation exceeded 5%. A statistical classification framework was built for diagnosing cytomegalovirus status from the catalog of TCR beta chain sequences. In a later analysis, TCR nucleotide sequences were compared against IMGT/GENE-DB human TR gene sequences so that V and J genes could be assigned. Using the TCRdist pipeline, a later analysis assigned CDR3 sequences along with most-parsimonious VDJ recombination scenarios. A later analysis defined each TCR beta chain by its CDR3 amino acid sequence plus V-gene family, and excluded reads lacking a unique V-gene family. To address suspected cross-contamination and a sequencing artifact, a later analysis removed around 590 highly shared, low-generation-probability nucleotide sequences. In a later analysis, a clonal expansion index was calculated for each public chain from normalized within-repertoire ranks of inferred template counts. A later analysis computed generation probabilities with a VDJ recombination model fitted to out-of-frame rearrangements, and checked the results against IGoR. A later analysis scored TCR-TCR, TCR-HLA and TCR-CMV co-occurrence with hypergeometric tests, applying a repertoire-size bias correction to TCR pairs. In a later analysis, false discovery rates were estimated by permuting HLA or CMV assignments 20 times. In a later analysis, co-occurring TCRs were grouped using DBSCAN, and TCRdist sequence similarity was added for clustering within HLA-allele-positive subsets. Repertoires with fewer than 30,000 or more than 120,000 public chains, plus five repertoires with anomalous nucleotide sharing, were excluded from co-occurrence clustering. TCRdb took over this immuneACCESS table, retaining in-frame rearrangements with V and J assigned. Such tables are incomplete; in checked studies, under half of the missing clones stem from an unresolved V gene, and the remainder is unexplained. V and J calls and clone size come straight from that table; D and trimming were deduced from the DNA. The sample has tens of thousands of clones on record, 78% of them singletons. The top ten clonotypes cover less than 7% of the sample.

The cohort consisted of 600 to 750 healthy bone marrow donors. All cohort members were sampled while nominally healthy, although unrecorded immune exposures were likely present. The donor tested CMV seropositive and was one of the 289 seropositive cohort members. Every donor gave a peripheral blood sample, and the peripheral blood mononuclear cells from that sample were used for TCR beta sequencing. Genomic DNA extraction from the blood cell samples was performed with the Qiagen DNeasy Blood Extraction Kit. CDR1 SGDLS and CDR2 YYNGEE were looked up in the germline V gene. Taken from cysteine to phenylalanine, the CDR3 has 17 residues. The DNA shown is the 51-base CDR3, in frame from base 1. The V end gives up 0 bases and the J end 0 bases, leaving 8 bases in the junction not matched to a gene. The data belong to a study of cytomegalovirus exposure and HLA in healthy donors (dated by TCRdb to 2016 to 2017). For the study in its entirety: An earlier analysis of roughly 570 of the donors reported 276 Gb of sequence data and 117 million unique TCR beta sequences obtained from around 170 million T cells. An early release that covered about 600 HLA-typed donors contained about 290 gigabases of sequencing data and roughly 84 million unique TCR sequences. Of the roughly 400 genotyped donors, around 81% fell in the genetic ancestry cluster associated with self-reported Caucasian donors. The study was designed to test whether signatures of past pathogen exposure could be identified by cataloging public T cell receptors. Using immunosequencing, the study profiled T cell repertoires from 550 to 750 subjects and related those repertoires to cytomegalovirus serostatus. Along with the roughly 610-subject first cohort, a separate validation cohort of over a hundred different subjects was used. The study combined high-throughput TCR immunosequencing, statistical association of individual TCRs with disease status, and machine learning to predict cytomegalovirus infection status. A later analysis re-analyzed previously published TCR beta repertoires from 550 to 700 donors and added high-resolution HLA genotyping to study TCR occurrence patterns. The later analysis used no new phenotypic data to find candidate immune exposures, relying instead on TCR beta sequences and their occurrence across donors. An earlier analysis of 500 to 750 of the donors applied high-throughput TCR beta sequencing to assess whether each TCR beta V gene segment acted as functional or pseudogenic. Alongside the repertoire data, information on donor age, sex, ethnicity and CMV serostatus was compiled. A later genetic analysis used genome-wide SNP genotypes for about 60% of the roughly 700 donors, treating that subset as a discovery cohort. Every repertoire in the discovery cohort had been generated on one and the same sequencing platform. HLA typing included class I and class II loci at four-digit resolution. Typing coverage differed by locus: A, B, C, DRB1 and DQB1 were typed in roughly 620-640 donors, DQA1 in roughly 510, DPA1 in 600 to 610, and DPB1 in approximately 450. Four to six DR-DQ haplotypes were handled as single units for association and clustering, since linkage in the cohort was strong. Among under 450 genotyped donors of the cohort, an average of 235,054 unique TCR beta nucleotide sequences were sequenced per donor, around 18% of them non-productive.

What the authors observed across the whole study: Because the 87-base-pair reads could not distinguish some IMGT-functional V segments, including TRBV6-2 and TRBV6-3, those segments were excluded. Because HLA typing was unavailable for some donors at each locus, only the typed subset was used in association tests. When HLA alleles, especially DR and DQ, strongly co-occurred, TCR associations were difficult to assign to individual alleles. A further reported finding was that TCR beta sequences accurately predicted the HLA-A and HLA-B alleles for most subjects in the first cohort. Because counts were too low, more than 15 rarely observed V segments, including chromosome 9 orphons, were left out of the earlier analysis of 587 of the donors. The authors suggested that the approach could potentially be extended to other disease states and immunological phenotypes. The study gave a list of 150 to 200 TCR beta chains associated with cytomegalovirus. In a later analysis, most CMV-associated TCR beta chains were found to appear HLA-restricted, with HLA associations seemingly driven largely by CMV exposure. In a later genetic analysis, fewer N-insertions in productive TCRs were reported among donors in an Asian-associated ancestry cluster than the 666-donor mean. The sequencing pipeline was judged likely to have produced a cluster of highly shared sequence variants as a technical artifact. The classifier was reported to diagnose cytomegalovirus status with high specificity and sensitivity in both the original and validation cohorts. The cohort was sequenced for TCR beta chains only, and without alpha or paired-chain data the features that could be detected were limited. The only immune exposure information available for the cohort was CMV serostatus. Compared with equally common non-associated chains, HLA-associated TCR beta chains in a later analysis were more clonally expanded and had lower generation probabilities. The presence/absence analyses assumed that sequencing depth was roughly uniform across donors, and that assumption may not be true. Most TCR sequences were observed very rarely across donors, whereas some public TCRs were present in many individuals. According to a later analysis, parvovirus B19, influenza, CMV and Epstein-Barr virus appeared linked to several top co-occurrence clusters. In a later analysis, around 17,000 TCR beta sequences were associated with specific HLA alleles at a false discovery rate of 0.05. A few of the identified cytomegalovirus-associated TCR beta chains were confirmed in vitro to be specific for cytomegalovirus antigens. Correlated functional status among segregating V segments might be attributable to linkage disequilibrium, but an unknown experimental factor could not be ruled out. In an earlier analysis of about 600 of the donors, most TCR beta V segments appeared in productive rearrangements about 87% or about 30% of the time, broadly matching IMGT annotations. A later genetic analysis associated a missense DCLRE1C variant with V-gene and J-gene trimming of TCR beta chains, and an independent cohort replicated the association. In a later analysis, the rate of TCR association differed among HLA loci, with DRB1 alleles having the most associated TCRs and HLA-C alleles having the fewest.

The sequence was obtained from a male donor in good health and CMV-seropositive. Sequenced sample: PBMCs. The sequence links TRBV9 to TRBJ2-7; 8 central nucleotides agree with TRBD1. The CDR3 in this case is CASSVGPSGGLSYEQYF. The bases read TGTGCCAGCAGCGTAGGCCCCTCAGGGGGCCTCTCCTACGAGCAGTACTTC.